The present T cell receptor beta chain was sequenced within a study of cytomegalovirus exposure and HLA in healthy donors. Study-level points and caveats: After further analysis at a later stage, 15,000 to 20,000 TCR beta sequences were associated with HLA alleles at 0.05 false discovery rate. Links to common viral pathogens appeared, in a later analysis, for several of the most significant clusters. The number of N-insertions in an Asian-associated ancestry cluster was reportedly below the approximately 680-donor mean in a later analysis. With later analysis, a missense DCLRE1C variant became linked to TCR beta V- and J-gene trimming.

This PCR relied on a set of 60 Vbeta primers and 13 Jbeta primers. Clones were sequenced by immunoSEQ multiplex PCR, and TCRdb holds only the in-frame ones, with some missing. The sample lists approximately 200,000 clones, just under 75% seen once, with about 3% in the top ten. This clone was counted a few times. Its matching antigen is unknown. CDR1 is MNHEY, CDR2 SMNVEV, per germline (reference sequence). The CDR3 is made up of 14 amino acids. V lost 11 bases and J 2 bases, leaving 17 bases between the germline ends. J is TRBJ2-3 and V is TRBV27; D not resolved. The specimen sequenced was PBMCs. The TCR originated in a woman aged 25-40 years in good health and CMV-seropositive. CDR3 loop: CAGVTVCSTDTQYF. The CDR3 DNA sequence: TGTGCCGGAGTGACGGTGTGCTCCACAGATACGCAGTATTTT.